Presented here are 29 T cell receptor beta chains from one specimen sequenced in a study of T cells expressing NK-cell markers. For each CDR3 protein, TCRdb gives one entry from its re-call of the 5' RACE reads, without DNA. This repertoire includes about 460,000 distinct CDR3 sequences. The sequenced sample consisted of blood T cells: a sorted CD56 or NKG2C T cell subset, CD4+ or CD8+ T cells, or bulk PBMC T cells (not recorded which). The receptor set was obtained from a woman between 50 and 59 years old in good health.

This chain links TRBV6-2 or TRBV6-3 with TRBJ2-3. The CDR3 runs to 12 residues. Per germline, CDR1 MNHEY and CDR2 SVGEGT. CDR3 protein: CATAQAADTQYF.

This CDR3 reads CSARDRASGRAYIQYF. The chain carries TRBV20-1 and TRBJ2-4; TCRdb proposes TRBD2, but this gene call is untestable without DNA. The CDR3 runs to 16 residues. Germline values: CDR1 DFQATT, CDR2 SNEGSKA (reference sequence).

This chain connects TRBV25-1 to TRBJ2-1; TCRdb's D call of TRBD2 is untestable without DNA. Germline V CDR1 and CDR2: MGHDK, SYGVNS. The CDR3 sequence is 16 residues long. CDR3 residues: CASMRTSGRAHNEQFF. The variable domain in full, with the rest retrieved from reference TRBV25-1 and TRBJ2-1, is EADIYQTPRYLVIGTGKKITLECSQTMGHDKMYWYQQDPGMELHLIHYSYGVNSTEKGDLSSESTVSRIRTEHFPLTLESARPSHTSQYLCASMRTSGRAHNEQFFGPGTRLTVL.

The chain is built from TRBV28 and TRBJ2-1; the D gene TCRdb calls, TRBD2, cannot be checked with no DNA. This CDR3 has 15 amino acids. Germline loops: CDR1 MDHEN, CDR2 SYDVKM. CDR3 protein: CASSFAGLSDNEQFF.

This CDR3 is CATTPYWREVTDTQYF. The V gene is TRBV24-1, the J gene TRBJ2-3; TCRdb gives TRBD2 as the D gene, but with no DNA this cannot be confirmed. Germline V gene data show CDR1 as KGHDR and CDR2 as SFDVKD. This CDR3 comprises 16 residues.

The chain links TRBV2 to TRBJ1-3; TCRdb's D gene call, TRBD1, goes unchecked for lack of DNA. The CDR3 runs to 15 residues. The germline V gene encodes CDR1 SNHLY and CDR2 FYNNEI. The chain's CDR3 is CASSQTGGGGNTIYF.

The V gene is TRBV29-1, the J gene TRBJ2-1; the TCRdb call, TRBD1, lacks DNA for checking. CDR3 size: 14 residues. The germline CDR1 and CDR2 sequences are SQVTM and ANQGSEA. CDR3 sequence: CSVEKHRGGDEQFF.

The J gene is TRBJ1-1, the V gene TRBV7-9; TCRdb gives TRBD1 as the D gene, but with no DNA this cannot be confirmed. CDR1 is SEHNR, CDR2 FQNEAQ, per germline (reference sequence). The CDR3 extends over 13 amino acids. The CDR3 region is CASSADSYTEAFF.

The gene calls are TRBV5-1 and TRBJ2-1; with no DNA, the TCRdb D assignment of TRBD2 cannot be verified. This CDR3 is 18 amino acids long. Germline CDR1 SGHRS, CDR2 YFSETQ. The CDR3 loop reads CASSSLNLAGGSYNEQFF.

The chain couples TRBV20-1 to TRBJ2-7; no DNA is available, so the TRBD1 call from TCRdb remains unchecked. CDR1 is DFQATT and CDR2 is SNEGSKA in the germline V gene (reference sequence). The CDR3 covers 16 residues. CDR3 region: CSARIPTVSPLGEQYF.

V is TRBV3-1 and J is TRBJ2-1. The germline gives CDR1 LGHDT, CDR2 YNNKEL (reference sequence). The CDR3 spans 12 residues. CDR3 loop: CASSQVTREQFF.

The chain's CDR3 is CASSQLTGWTYEQYF. V gene TRBV4-1 combines with J gene TRBJ2-7; TCRdb returns TRBD1, unconfirmable since there is no DNA. Germline V gene data show CDR1 as MGHRA and CDR2 as YSYEKL. This CDR3 has 15 amino acids.

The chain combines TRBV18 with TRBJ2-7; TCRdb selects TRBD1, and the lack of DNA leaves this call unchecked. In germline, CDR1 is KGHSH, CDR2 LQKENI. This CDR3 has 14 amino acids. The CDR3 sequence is CASSAGGASYEQYF.

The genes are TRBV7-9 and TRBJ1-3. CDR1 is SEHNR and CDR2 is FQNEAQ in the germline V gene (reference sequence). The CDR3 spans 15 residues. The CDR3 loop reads CASSPLPFSGNTIYF.

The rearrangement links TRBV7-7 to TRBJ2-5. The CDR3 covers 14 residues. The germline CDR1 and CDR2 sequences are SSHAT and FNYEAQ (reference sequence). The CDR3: CASSLDEIQETQYF.

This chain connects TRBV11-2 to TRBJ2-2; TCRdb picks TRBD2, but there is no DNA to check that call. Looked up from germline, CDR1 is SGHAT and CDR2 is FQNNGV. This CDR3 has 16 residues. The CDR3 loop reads CASSFLGLAVTGELFF.

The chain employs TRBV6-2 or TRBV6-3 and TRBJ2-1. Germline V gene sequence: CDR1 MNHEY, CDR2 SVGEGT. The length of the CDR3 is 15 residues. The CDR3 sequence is CASSYSPTSYNEQFF.

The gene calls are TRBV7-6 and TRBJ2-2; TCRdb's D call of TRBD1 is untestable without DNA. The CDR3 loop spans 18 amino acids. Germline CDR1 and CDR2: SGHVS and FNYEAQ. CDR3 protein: CASSLFTTGGAHTGELFF.

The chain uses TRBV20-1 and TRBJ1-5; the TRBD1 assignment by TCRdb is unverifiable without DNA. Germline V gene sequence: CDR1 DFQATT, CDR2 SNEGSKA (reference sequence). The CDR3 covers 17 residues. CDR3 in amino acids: CSARDRFRDRVDQPQHF.

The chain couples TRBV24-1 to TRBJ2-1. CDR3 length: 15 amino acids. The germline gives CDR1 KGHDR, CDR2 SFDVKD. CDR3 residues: CATSDNVLRGNEQFF.

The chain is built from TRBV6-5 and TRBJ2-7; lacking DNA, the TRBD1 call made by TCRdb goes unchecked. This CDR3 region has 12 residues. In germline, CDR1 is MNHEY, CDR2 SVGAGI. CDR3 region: CASKQGNYEQYF.

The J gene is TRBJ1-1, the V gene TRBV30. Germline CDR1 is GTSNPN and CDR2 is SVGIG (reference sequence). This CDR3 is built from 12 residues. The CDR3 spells CASSQANTEAFF.

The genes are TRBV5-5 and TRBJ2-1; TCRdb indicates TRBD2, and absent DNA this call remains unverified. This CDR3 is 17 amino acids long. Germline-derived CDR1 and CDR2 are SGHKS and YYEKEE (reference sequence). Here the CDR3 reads CASSLEPSGRAYNEQFF.

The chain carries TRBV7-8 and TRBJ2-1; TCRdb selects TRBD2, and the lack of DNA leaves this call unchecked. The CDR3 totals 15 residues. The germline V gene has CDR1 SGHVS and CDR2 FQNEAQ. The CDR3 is CASSLSAGGPDEQFF.

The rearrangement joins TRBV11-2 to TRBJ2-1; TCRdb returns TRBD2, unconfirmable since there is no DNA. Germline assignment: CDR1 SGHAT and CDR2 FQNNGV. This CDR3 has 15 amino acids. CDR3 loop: CASSLGSGQNNEQFF. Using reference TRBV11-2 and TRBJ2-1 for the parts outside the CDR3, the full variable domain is EAGVAQSPRYKIIEKRQSVAFWCNPISGHATLYWYQQILGQGPKLLIQFQNNGVVDDSQLPKDRFSAERLKGVDSTLKIQPAKLEDSAVYLCASSLGSGQNNEQFFGPGTRLTVL.

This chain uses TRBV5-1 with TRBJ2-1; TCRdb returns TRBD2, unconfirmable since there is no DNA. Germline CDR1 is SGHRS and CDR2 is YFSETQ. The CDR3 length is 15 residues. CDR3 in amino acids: CASSLKREWSNEQFF.

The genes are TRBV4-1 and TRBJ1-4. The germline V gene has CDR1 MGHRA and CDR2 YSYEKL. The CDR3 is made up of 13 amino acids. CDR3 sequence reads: CASREGPNEKLFF.

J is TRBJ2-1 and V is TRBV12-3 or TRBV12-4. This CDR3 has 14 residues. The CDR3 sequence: CASSLALRYNEQFF.

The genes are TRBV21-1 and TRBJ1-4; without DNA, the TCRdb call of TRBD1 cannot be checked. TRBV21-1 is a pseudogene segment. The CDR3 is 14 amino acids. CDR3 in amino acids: CASSRTGGNEKLFF.